Below are 19 T cell receptor beta chains sequenced from a single sample in a study of blood T cell repertoires in COVID-19. Only in-frame clones appear in the TCRdb table, and some are missing; sequencing was by immunoSEQ multiplex PCR. The sample shows fewer than 250,000 clones, around 81% of them seen only once. Sequencing was done on a sample of PBMCs or T cells enriched from blood (not recorded which). The source is a woman in her forties or fifties with acute COVID-19.

In its sample, this clone was seen a few times. This chain connects TRBV10-3 to TRBJ2-7; D remains unclear. The CDR3 consists of 15 residues. Deletions cut 0 bases from V and 3 bases from J, with 12 bases between. The V gene's germline CDR1 is ENHRY and CDR2 SYGVKD. CDR3 DNA sequence: TGTGCCATCAGTGAGTCGAGCACAGCCTACTACGAGCAGTACTTC. Protein sequence: CAISESSTAYYEQYF.

The chain carries TRBV2 and TRBJ1-1, with 8 bases identical to TRBD1. The trim removed 4 bases at V and 1 base at J, leaving 2 bases unmatched. Germline CDR1 and CDR2: SNHLY and FYNNEI. The CDR3 contains 14 residues. The CDR3 DNA is TGTGCCAGCAGTGGTGGGACAGGGAACACTGAAGCTTTCTTT. Encoded protein: CASSGGTGNTEAFF.

V is TRBV5-6 and J is TRBJ1-2, with 11 bases identical to TRBD1. V was pared by 4 bases and J by 1 base, with 6 bases of the junction left unmatched. CDR1 is SGHDT and CDR2 is YYEEEE in the germline V gene. The CDR3 covers 16 residues. CDR3 region: CASSAKGTGGNYGYTF. The CDR3 DNA sequence: TGTGCCAGCAGCGCAAAAGGGACAGGGGGTAACTATGGCTACACCTTC.

The rearrangement uses TRBV27 and TRBJ2-7, with D perhaps TRBD1 (6 bases). In germline, CDR1 is MNHEY, CDR2 SMNVEV (reference sequence). Trimming left V 6 bases short and J 0 bases short, with 9 bases between. CDR3 length: 13 residues. CDR3 region: CASRGQNSYEQYF. In DNA form, the CDR3 reads TGTGCCAGCAGAGGACAGAACTCCTACGAGCAGTACTTC.

This chain joins TRBV11-3 and TRBJ1-2; D call uncertain. This CDR3 spans 14 amino acids. Trimming removed 0 bases from V and 1 base from J, with 6 bases in between. CDR1 is SGHNT and CDR2 is YENEEA in the germline V gene. The CDR3 region has the DNA TGTGCCAGCAGCTTAGACCTCAGTAACTATGGCTACACCTTC. It is translated as CASSLDLSNYGYTF.

This chain joins TRBV28 and TRBJ2-6, with 7 bases lining up with TRBD2. The CDR3 length is 15 residues. The V segment lost 6 bases and the J segment 2 bases; nucleotides outside the gene matches: 4. Germline lookup yields CDR1 MDHEN and CDR2 SYDVKM. The CDR3: CASSPTSAGANVLTF. The CDR3 nucleotides read TGTGCCAGCAGCCCAACTAGCGCTGGGGCCAACGTCCTGACTTTC. The entire variable domain, with the rest obtained from reference TRBV28 and TRBJ2-6, is as follows: DVKVTQSSRYLVKRTGEKVFLECVQDMDHENMFWYRQDPGLGLRLIYFSYDVKMKEKGDIPEGYSVSREKKERFSLILESASTNQTSMYLCASSPTSAGANVLTFGAGSRLTVL.

V gene TRBV11-2 combines with J gene TRBJ2-7, with D unresolved. Germline-derived CDR1 and CDR2 are SGHAT and FQNNGV. The CDR3 loop spans 11 amino acids. V dropped 5 bases and J dropped 4 bases, with 6 bases sitting between them. The CDR3 DNA reads TGTGCCAGCAGCCACACGTACGAGCAGTACTTC. Its protein is CASSHTYEQYF.

The rearrangement joins TRBV7-8 to TRBJ1-1; TRBD1 might be the D (5 bases). The CDR3 has 12 residues. Germline V gene data show CDR1 as SGHVS and CDR2 as FQNEAQ. Trimming took 5 bases from V and 8 from J, leaving 12 bases between them. CDR3 sequence: CASSPQGLEAFF. Here the CDR3 DNA reads TGTGCCAGCAGCCCGCAGGGTCTAGAAGCTTTCTTT.

This clone was seen once. The V call is TRBV19, the J call TRBJ2-3; perhaps TRBD1 as D (6 bases). Between the trimmed V and J ends, which lost 3 bases and 3 bases, there was a span of 16 bases. The CDR3 covers 16 residues. Germline V gene sequence: CDR1 LNHDA, CDR2 SQIVND (reference sequence). CDR3 nucleotides: TGTGCCAGTAGTATTAGCAGGGGATATTGGACAGATACGCAGTATTTT. Translated: CASSISRGYWTDTQYF.

The V call is TRBV20-1, the J call TRBJ1-4; D gene uncertain. Trimming shortened V by 4 bases and J by 11 bases, and 11 bases separated the two germline ends. There are 11 residues in the CDR3. Looked up from germline, CDR1 is DFQATT and CDR2 is SNEGSKA (reference sequence). The DNA of the CDR3 is TGCAGTGCTAATGATGCGGGGAAACTGTTTTTT. Translation: CSANDAGKLFF.

The chain is built from TRBV28 and TRBJ2-1; 12 nucleotides line up with TRBD2. J gave up 8 bases and V 5 bases, and 10 bases lay outside the gene matches. CDR1 is MDHEN and CDR2 is SYDVKM in the germline V gene. The CDR3 runs 16 residues. CDR3 sequence (DNA): TGTGCCAGCAGTGGCTCTAGCGGGAGGGCCCTTTATGAGCAGTTCTTC. Its translation is CASSGSSGRALYEQFF.

The rearrangement joins TRBV7-8 to TRBJ1-1; 8 bases fit TRBD1. Trimming cost V 2 bases and J 3 bases; bases outside gene matches: 5. CDR1 is SGHVS and CDR2 is FQNEAQ in the germline V gene. The CDR3 is 15 residues long. The CDR3 spells CASSLIGQGHTEAFF. The CDR3 DNA is TGTGCCAGCAGCTTAATAGGACAGGGACACACTGAAGCTTTCTTT.

This chain links TRBV19 with TRBJ1-3; D is ambiguous. The CDR3 runs 14 residues. Looked up from germline, CDR1 is LNHDA and CDR2 is SQIVND (reference sequence). Trimming removed 3 bases from V and 3 bases from J, with 9 bases in between. CDR3 protein: CASSISVSGNTIYF. The CDR3, as DNA: TGTGCCAGTAGTATTTCTGTCAGTGGAAACACCATATATTTT. Based on the CDR3 plus reference TRBV19 and TRBJ1-3, the full variable domain is DGGITQSPKYLFRKEGQNVTLSCEQNLNHDAMYWYRQDPGQGLRLIYYSQIVNDFQKGDIAEGYSVSREKKESFPLTVTSAQKNPTAFYLCASSISVSGNTIYFGEGSWLTVV.

The J gene is TRBJ1-5, the V gene TRBV20-1, with D possibly TRBD1 on 6 matching bases. The CDR3 covers 11 residues. Germline V gives CDR1 DFQATT, CDR2 SNEGSKA (reference sequence). Trimming shortened V by 3 bases and J by 10 bases, and 10 bases separated the two germline ends. CDR3 loop: CSASLQGPQHF. CDR3 bases: TGCAGTGCTAGTTTACAGGGTCCCCAGCATTTT.

V and J are TRBV19 and TRBJ2-1; TRBD2 matches at 10 bases. The germline V gene has CDR1 LNHDA and CDR2 SQIVND (reference sequence). V lost 7 bases to trimming and J lost 7 bases; unmatched junction nucleotides: 4. This CDR3 contains 13 residues. The CDR3, as DNA: TGTGCCAGTACGGAGCGGGGGGGGAATGAGCAGTTCTTC. Its protein is CASTERGGNEQFF.

CDR3 protein: CASSIGGQYQPQHF. The CDR3 DNA reads as TGTGCCAGTAGTATAGGGGGCCAGTATCAGCCCCAGCATTTT. The chain joins TRBV19 to TRBJ1-5, with TRBD1 as a possible D gene (5 bases). Trimming cost V 1 base and J 5 bases, with 9 bases left between them. The CDR3 covers 14 residues. Germline CDR1 and CDR2: LNHDA and SQIVND (reference sequence).

The rearrangement uses TRBV7-9 and TRBJ2-2; 10 positions agree with TRBD1. Germline trimming cut 5 bases from V and 4 bases from J; bases unmatched to any gene: 10. CDR3 length equals 17 residues. CDR1 and CDR2 from the germline V gene are SEHNR and FQNEAQ (reference sequence). In DNA, the CDR3 is TGTGCCAGCAGCCCAGGTGGGGGACAGGGGAGCACCGGGGAGCTGTTTTTT. This codes for CASSPGGGQGSTGELFF.

V and J are TRBV4-3 and TRBJ1-6; D gene ambiguous. Trimming pared 9 bases from V and 8 bases from J, leaving 17 bases between. The CDR3 consists of 14 residues. Germline V gene data show CDR1 as LGHNA and CDR2 as YSLEER. CDR3 region: CASHPGDRDSPLHF. CDR3 nucleotides: TGCGCCAGTCACCCCGGGGATCGGGATTCACCCCTCCACTTT.

The V gene is TRBV5-1, the J gene TRBJ2-5; D is possibly TRBD2 (6 bases). This CDR3 comprises 14 residues. The germline V gene has CDR1 SGHRS and CDR2 YFSETQ. Trimming took 0 bases from V and 12 from J, leaving 18 bases between them. The CDR3 is CASSLAAGTPYEYF. In nucleotides, the CDR3 is TGCGCCAGCAGCTTGGCCGCGGGAACCCCATATGAGTACTTC.